This T cell receptor (beta chain) was identified in a study of regulatory T cells in long-lasting Graves disease. Broader study findings: There was favoring of TRBV28, TRBJ1-2 and TRBJ2-5 in persistent disease. Those with persistent disease had in common more public clonotypes (around 2,500) than new patients (roughly 1,000). Owing to a sample size that was small, accuracy may have been reduced.

Ten or more counts support this clonotype. Its specificity is unknown. Time point defined: newly diagnosed GD, antithyroid drugs for less than 3 months. The TCR library was prepared using RNA isolated from PBMCs. Graves' disease diagnosis relied on American Thyroid Association guidelines. Germline lookup yields CDR1 MNHNS and CDR2 SASEGT. This CDR3 comprises 16 residues. V lost 6 bases, J lost 3 bases, and 10 bases stayed unmatched. Arm-PCR of CDR3 regions with iRepertoire HTBI primers generated TCR beta libraries. TCRdb called the multiplex PCR reads again in MiXCR, with one record for every CDR3 protein. The data show some 320,000 distinct CDR3 sequences, 15% to 20% seen once.

The chain recombines TRBV6-1 with TRBJ2-7; 11 bases agree with TRBD2. The source of this sequence is a female donor with Graves disease. This material consisted of peripheral blood mononuclear cells (PBMCs), taken at new diagnosis, from a patient treated with antithyroid drugs. The chain's CDR3 is CASSATASGRLYEQYF. CDR3 nucleotide sequence: TGTGCCAGCAGCGCCACAGCTAGCGGGAGGCTCTACGAGCAGTACTTC.